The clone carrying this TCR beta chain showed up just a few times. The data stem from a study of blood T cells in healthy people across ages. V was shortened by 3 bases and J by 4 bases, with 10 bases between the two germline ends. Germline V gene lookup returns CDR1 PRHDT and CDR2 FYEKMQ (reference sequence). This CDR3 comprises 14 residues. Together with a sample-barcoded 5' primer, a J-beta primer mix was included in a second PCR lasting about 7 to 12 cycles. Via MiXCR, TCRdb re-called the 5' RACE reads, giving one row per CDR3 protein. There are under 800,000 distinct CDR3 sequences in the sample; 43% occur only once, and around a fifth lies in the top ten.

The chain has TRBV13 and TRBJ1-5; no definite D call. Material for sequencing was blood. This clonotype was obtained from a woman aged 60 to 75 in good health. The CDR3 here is CASSLGRRNQPQHF. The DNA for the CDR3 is TGTGCCAGCAGCTTGGGTAGGAGGAATCAGCCCCAGCATTTT.